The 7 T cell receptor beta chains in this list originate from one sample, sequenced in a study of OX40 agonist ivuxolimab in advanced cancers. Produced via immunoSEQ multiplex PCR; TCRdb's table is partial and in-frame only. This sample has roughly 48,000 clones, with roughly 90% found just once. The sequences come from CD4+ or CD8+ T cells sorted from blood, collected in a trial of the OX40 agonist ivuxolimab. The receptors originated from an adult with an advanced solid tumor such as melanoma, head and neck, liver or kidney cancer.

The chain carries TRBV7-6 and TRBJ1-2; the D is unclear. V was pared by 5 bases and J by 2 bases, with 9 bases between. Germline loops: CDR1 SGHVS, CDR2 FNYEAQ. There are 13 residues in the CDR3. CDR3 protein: CASSPGFNYGYTF. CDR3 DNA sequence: TGTGCCAGCAGCCCGGGTTTCAACTATGGCTACACCTTC.

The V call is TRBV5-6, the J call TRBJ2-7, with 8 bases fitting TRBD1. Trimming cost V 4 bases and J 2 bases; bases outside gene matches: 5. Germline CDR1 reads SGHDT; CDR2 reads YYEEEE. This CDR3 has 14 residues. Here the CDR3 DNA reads TGTGCCAGCAGCCCCCGGGACAGGACCTACGAGCAGTACTTC. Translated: CASSPRDRTYEQYF.

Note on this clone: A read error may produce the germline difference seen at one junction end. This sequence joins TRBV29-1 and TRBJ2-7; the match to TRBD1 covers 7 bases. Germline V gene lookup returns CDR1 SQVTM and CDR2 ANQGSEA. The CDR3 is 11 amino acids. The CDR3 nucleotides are TGCAGCTTTGACAGGGACCACGAGCAGTACTTC. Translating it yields CSFDRDHEQYF.

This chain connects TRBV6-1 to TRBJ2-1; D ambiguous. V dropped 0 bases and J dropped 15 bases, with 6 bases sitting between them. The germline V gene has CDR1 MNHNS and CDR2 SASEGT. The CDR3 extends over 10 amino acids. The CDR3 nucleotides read TGTGCCAGCAGTGAAGCGACCTGGTTCTTC. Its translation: CASSEATWFF.

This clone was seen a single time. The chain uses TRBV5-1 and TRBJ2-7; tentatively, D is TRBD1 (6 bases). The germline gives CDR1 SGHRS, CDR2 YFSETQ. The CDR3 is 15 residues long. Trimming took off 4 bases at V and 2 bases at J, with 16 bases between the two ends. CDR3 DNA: TGCGCCAGCAGCCTACAAGGACAGAAAGCCTACGAGCAGTACTTC. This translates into CASSLQGQKAYEQYF.

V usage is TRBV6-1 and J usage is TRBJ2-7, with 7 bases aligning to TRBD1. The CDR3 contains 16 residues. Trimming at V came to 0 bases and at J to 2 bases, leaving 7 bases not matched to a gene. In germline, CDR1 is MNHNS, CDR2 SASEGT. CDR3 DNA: TGTGCCAGCAGTGAAGCGGTCCGGGACAGTGCCTACGAGCAGTACTTC. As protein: CASSEAVRDSAYEQYF.

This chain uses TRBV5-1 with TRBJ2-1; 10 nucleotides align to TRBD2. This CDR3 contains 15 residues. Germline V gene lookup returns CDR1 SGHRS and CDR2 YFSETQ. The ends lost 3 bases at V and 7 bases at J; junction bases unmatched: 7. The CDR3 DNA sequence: TGCGCCAGCAGCTCTAGCGGGGGTCTCTTAAATGAGCAGTTCTTC. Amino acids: CASSSSGGLLNEQFF.